These 10 T cell receptor beta chains came from one sample sequenced in a study of blood T cell repertoires in COVID-19. Some clones are missing from TCRdb's copy, which holds only in-frame ones; the method was immunoSEQ multiplex PCR. The sample includes 130,000 to 150,000 clones, around 90% seen only once; the top ten take about 1.7%. Sequenced sample: peripheral blood. These receptors were taken from a man between 70 and 80 years old with acute or convalescent COVID-19.

DNA for the CDR3: TGTGCCAGCTCACCACCGAAGAGGACTAGCGGCGATGAGCAGTTCTTC. Translated: CASSPPKRTSGDEQFF. This chain uses TRBV18 with TRBJ2-1; 10 nucleotides match TRBD2. This CDR3 has 16 amino acids. V lost 0 bases to trimming and J lost 8 bases; unmatched junction nucleotides: 7. From germline, CDR1 is KGHSH and CDR2 LQKENI.

The J gene is TRBJ2-5, the V gene TRBV27, with TRBD2 matching 11 bases. Trimming at V came to 6 bases and at J to 3 bases, leaving 6 bases not matched to a gene. This CDR3 is built from 15 residues. CDR1 MNHEY and CDR2 SMNVEV come from the germline V gene (reference sequence). The CDR3 reads CASRGLAGGKETQYF. Here the CDR3 DNA reads TGTGCCAGCAGGGGGCTAGCGGGGGGTAAAGAGACCCAGTACTTC.

The rearrangement uses TRBV6-5 and TRBJ1-1; D unclear. The CDR3 length is 13 residues. Trimming removed 4 bases at V and 2 bases at J, with 8 bases between. The germline gives CDR1 MNHEY, CDR2 SVGAGI. DNA of the CDR3: TGTGCCAGCAGTTGGTCGAGAAACACTGAAGCTTTCTTT. As protein: CASSWSRNTEAFF.

This clone showed up just a few times. The gene calls are TRBV5-1 and TRBJ1-5; maybe TRBD1 (5 bases). The CDR3 length is 14 residues. V lost 0 bases to trimming and J lost 8 bases, with 12 bases between them. In germline, CDR1 is SGHRS, CDR2 YFSETQ. This CDR3 is CASSLGVGAKPQHF. The CDR3 DNA follows: TGCGCCAGCAGCTTGGGAGTAGGGGCCAAGCCCCAGCATTTT. Supplemented by reference TRBV5-1 and TRBJ1-5, the full variable domain reads KAGVTQTPRYLIKTRGQQVTLSCSPISGHRSVSWYQQTPGQGLQFLFEYFSETQRNKGNFPGRFSGRQFSNSRSEMNVSTLELGDSALYLCASSLGVGAKPQHFGDGTRLSIL.

This chain uses TRBV28 with TRBJ2-7; possibly TRBD2 for D (6 bases). The CDR3 is 12 residues long. The V end was cut by 3 bases, the J end by 3 bases, with 6 bases between. Germline V gene sequence: CDR1 MDHEN, CDR2 SYDVKM. CDR3 protein: CASSLGLYEQYF. CDR3 in DNA: TGTGCCAGCAGTTTGGGACTCTACGAGCAGTACTTC.

CDR3 sequence (DNA): TGTGCCAGCAGTTTCTACGGGAAGGGTCAGCCCCAGCATTTT. Translated: CASSFYGKGQPQHF. The rearrangement links TRBV27 to TRBJ1-5; D gene uncertain. Germline V gene lookup returns CDR1 MNHEY and CDR2 SMNVEV (reference sequence). V was pared by 3 bases and J by 6 bases, with 12 bases between. The CDR3 is 14 amino acids.

The chain combines TRBV9 with TRBJ2-7, with 11 bases fitting TRBD2. The CDR3 length is 18 residues. The V segment lost 0 bases and the J segment 4 bases; nucleotides outside the gene matches: 12. CDR1 and CDR2 from the germline V gene are SGDLS and YYNGEE. The CDR3 sequence is CASSVDGTSGTFSYEQYF. The CDR3 nucleotides read TGTGCCAGCAGCGTAGACGGGACTAGCGGAACATTCTCTTACGAGCAGTACTTC.

This clone was recorded a few times. The chain is built from TRBV19 and TRBJ1-1; D remains unclear. V shed 6 bases and J shed 2 bases, with 13 bases lying between them. This CDR3 has 14 amino acids. Germline V gene data show CDR1 as LNHDA and CDR2 as SQIVND (reference sequence). The CDR3 nucleotides are TGTGCCAGTAGCCGGGGTCAGCTTAACACTGAAGCTTTCTTT. Encoded protein: CASSRGQLNTEAFF. The complete variable domain, with remaining parts taken from reference TRBV19 and TRBJ1-1, reads DGGITQSPKYLFRKEGQNVTLSCEQNLNHDAMYWYRQDPGQGLRLIYYSQIVNDFQKGDIAEGYSVSREKKESFPLTVTSAQKNPTAFYLCASSRGQLNTEAFFGQGTRLTVV.

This clone was recorded a few times. For the CDR3, the DNA is TGTGCCAGCTCACCACCGGGGAGTAATAGCAATCAGCCCCAGCATTTT. It translates to CASSPPGSNSNQPQHF. The genes are TRBV18 and TRBJ1-5; D uncertain. The V gene lost 0 bases and the J gene lost 0 bases, with 9 bases spanning the gap. Germline V gene lookup returns CDR1 KGHSH and CDR2 LQKENI. The CDR3 sequence is 16 residues long. Drawing the rest from reference TRBV18 and TRBJ1-5, the complete variable domain is NAGVMQNPRHLVRRRGQEARLRCSPMKGHSHVYWYRQLPEEGLKFMVYLQKENIIDESGMPKERFSAEFPKEGPSILRIQQVVRGDSAAYFCASSPPGSNSNQPQHFGDGTRLSIL.

This clone has a handful of counts. The J gene is TRBJ2-3, the V gene TRBV27, with TRBD1 as a possible D gene (6 bases). Germline V CDR1 and CDR2: MNHEY, SMNVEV (reference sequence). This CDR3 comprises 12 residues. Trimming took 2 bases from V and 12 from J, leaving 12 bases between them. The CDR3 nucleotides read TGTGCCAGCAGTTTAGTGACAGGCCTCCAGTATTTT. It translates to CASSLVTGLQYF.